This T cell receptor beta chain was retrieved from a study of blood T cell repertoires in COVID-19. About the study: Collection of acute and convalescent COVID-19 samples took place in the United States, Italy and Spain. PBMCs, B-cell-depleted T cells, or T cells were the source of the cDNA or gDNA that made up the material.

Authors' data handling: Quantification of nucleated cells was approximated via reference gene primer amplification. TCRdb's copy holds only in-frame clones and misses some; the assay was immunoSEQ multiplex PCR. That table supplies the V and J calls and clone size; D and trimming were determined from the DNA. The table has fewer than 350,000 clones, 90% seen once. The germline V gene has CDR1 MNHEY and CDR2 SMNVEV (reference sequence). Trimming stripped 6 bases from V and 5 bases from J, with 22 bases between. The CDR3 extends over 16 amino acids. The clonotype originates from a woman in her late teens or twenties with acute COVID-19. Source material: PBMCs or T cells enriched from blood (not recorded which). This sequence joins TRBV27 and TRBJ1-1; tentative D call: TRBD1 (6 bases). The DNA for the CDR3 is TGTGCCAGCAGGCCCTACGAGAACAGGGCTAATACTGAAGCTTTCTTT. Its translation is CASRPYENRANTEAFF.